This T cell receptor (beta chain) was recorded in a study of T cells in Graves' hyperthyroidism and ophthalmopathy. Study overall: Any treatment followed the collection of peripheral blood at initial diagnosis. Study-level results: Blood held most thyroid clonotypes expanded above 0.001 frequency.

In this sample, this clonotype turned up a few times. Its antigen is currently unknown. RNA transcripts were the template for amplifying TCR beta CDR3 regions. The study used the HTBI primer set for a first-round RT-PCR of the TCR CDR3. TCRdb recomputed calls from the multiplex PCR reads with MiXCR, one row per CDR3 protein. The sample shows about 500,000 distinct CDR3 sequences, over 15% of them seen only once. V shed 8 bases and J shed 0 bases, with 7 bases lying between them. The V gene's germline CDR1 is MNHNS and CDR2 SASEGT. The CDR3 is 13 residues long. This sequence originates from a woman aged 18 to 35 with Graves' ophthalmopathy. The chain links TRBV6-1 to TRBJ2-2; D remains ambiguous. Sequencing was carried out using blood. CDR3 loop: CASLEPNTGELFF. The CDR3 DNA sequence: TGTGCCAGCCTCGAACCGAACACCGGGGAGCTGTTTTTT.